Each of the 23 T cell receptor beta chains below was sequenced from the same sample in a study of shared clonotypes between healthy human individuals. Clones were sequenced by immunoSEQ multiplex PCR, and TCRdb holds only the in-frame ones, with some missing. The data show 2,500,000 or so clones, with just under 95% seen just once and approximately 0.39% held by the top ten. The sequenced sample was naive CD4+ T cells from PBMCs. Indicated subset: CD45RA+ positively selected. These TCRs come from a man between 18 and 29 years old in good health. Some clones in this sample may be carry-over from other donors' samples.

This sequence joins TRBV5-3 and TRBJ2-5, with 9 bases aligning to TRBD1. Being an ORF, TRBV5-3 has a function that is uncertain. V was pared by 4 bases and J by 5 bases, with 9 bases of the junction left unmatched. The length of the CDR3 is 15 residues. CDR3 nucleotide sequence: TGTGCCAGAAGCCTCCTGACAGGGGGGTCTGAGACCCAGTACTTC. Residues: CARSLLTGGSETQYF.

This clone was observed a few times. The rearrangement links TRBV9 to TRBJ1-5; D gene unclear. Germline CDR1 reads SGDLS; CDR2 reads YYNGEE. The CDR3 loop spans 14 amino acids. V was cut by 3 bases and J by 1 base, with 8 bases left in between. The CDR3 sequence: CASSAGLSNQPQHF. In nucleotides, the CDR3 is TGTGCCAGCAGCGCGGGCCTGAGCAATCAGCCCCAGCATTTT. Combining the CDR3 with reference TRBV9 and TRBJ1-5 gives the whole variable domain DSGVTQTPKHLITATGQRVTLRCSPRSGDLSVYWYQQSLDQGLQFLIQYYNGEERAKGNILERFSAQQFPDLHSELNLSSLELGDSALYFCASSAGLSNQPQHFGDGTRLSIL.

V and J are TRBV19 and TRBJ1-5; perhaps TRBD1 as D (6 bases). V was pared by 5 bases and J by 0 bases, with 23 bases between. The germline CDR1 and CDR2 sequences are LNHDA and SQIVND (reference sequence). The CDR3 sequence is 19 residues long. CDR3 loop: CASSPTRQEGPYSNQPQHF. DNA for the CDR3: TGTGCCAGTAGTCCCACCAGACAGGAGGGGCCTTATAGCAATCAGCCCCAGCATTTT.

Notes on this clone: Distinct nucleotide sequences in the sample also encode this CDR3. V is TRBV7-2 and J is TRBJ2-7; 10 bases align to TRBD2. Germline V lookup: CDR1 SGHTA, CDR2 FQGNSA. The V segment lost 1 base and the J segment 2 bases; nucleotides outside the gene matches: 2. This CDR3 is 15 amino acids long. The CDR3 region is CASSLGSGRAYEQYF. The DNA for the CDR3 is TGTGCCAGCAGCTTAGGAAGCGGGAGGGCCTACGAGCAGTACTTC.

The V gene is TRBV28, the J gene TRBJ2-7; TRBD1 matches 11 bases. V gave up 6 bases and J gave up 0 bases; unmatched junction bases: 7. The CDR3 spans 16 residues. Germline CDR1 MDHEN, CDR2 SYDVKM. The CDR3 bases are TGTGCCAGCAGGCCAACGGGACAGGGGGACTCCTACGAGCAGTACTTC. Protein: CASRPTGQGDSYEQYF.

In regard to this clone: Other DNA sequences in this specimen translate into the identical CDR3. The rearrangement uses TRBV19 and TRBJ2-1, with TRBD2 identical over 9 bases. CDR3 length: 15 amino acids. V lost 1 base to trimming and J lost 4 bases; unmatched junction nucleotides: 2. Germline CDR1 is LNHDA and CDR2 is SQIVND (reference sequence). The CDR3 is CASSIGSGGYNEQFF. The CDR3 nucleotides read TGTGCCAGTAGTATAGGTAGCGGGGGATACAATGAGCAGTTCTTC.

This chain connects TRBV28 to TRBJ2-6; 7 positions match TRBD1. V lost 6 bases, J lost 2 bases, and 16 bases stayed unmatched. The CDR3 runs 19 residues. Germline V lookup: CDR1 MDHEN, CDR2 SYDVKM. The CDR3 DNA is TGTGCCAGCAGCGATCGACAGGGCCCTCCTACTACTGGGGCCAACGTCCTGACTTTC. Protein: CASSDRQGPPTTGANVLTF.

This CDR3 reads CASSDRQGNGELFF. The CDR3 nucleotides are TGCGCCAGCAGCGACCGACAGGGGAACGGGGAGCTGTTTTTT. This chain connects TRBV5-1 to TRBJ2-2; 8 bases line up with TRBD1. V shed 4 bases and J 7 bases; nucleotides not matched to a gene: 6. The V gene's germline CDR1 is SGHRS and CDR2 YFSETQ. CDR3 size: 14 residues.

This clone has a single count. The chain couples TRBV6-4 to TRBJ1-1; maybe TRBD1 (5 bases). The germline V gene has CDR1 MRHNA and CDR2 SNTAGT. The CDR3 totals 15 residues. Trimming left V 6 bases short and J 5 bases short, with 19 bases between. CDR3 DNA sequence: TGTGCCAGCAGGGGGGTTGGGGGGATGTATACTGAAGCTTTCTTT. It is translated as CASRGVGGMYTEAFF.

This clone was recorded once. V is TRBV9 and J is TRBJ2-3; D not resolved. The ends were cut back, 3 bases at V and 3 bases at J, with 8 bases in the middle. This CDR3 region has 13 residues. The germline gives CDR1 SGDLS, CDR2 YYNGEE. The CDR3, as DNA: TGTGCCAGCAGCGGGGGTGGGACAGATACGCAGTATTTT. It encodes CASSGGGTDTQYF.

In the case of this clone: A read error may produce the germline difference seen at one junction end. The J gene is TRBJ2-7, the V gene TRBV28; D tentatively reads TRBD1 or TRBD2 (5 bases each). Germline values: CDR1 MDHEN, CDR2 SYDVKM. The CDR3 totals 11 residues. DNA of the CDR3: TGTGCCAGCAGTTTAGGGGGTAGGGTCGGGTTC. Amino acids: CASSLGGRVGF.

J is TRBJ2-1 and V is TRBV2, with TRBD2 matching over 7 bases. Germline CDR1 and CDR2: SNHLY and FYNNEI. The CDR3 runs 15 residues. V gave up 6 bases and J gave up 4 bases; unmatched junction bases: 9. The CDR3 DNA reads TGTGCCAGCAGCGCCGAGCGGGAAACTTACAATGAGCAGTTCTTC. Translation gives CASSAERETYNEQFF.

This clone was recorded only once. Other DNA sequences in the same sample also yield this CDR3. This chain uses TRBV9 with TRBJ2-3; the D is unclear. CDR1 is SGDLS, CDR2 YYNGEE, per germline. Deletions cut 0 bases from V and 4 bases from J, with 6 bases between. This CDR3 region has 13 residues. As DNA, the CDR3 is TGTGCCAGCAGCGTAGTGGTCGCAGATACGCAGTATTTT. Amino acid sequence: CASSVVVADTQYF.

The rearrangement uses TRBV30 and TRBJ1-2; a possible D gene is TRBD1 (6 bases). The CDR3 has 17 amino acids. V lost 3 bases, J lost 2 bases, and 22 bases lay in between. The germline CDR1 and CDR2 sequences are GTSNPN and SVGIG (reference sequence). The CDR3 region has the DNA TGTGCCTGGAGCCAAAGGGCAGGGGCTAAACCGAACTATGGCTACACCTTC. As protein: CAWSQRAGAKPNYGYTF. The full variable domain, rest sourced from reference TRBV30 and TRBJ1-2, is SQTIHQWPATLVQPVGSPLSLECTVEGTSNPNLYWYRQAAGRGLQLLFYSVGIGQISSEVPQNLSASRPQDRQFILSSKKLLLSDSGFYLCAWSQRAGAKPNYGYTFGSGTRLTVV.

This chain links TRBV10-3 with TRBJ2-3; no firm D call. V shed 4 bases and J shed 0 bases, with 11 bases lying between them. CDR1 and CDR2 (germline): ENHRY, SYGVKD. CDR3 size: 15 residues. The CDR3 DNA follows: TGTGCCATCAGTGCACGGAGCCCGAGCACAGATACGCAGTATTTT. Amino acid sequence: CAISARSPSTDTQYF.

The V call is TRBV11-2, the J call TRBJ2-7; D might be TRBD1 (5 bases). Germline V gene data show CDR1 as SGHAT and CDR2 as FQNNGV. This CDR3 is 13 amino acids long. Trimming removed 5 bases at V and 1 base at J, with 9 bases between. The CDR3: CASSTTGSYEQYF. In DNA, the CDR3 is TGTGCCAGCAGCACCACAGGTTCCTACGAGCAGTACTTC.

The V call is TRBV6-5, the J call TRBJ1-2, with TRBD1 identical over 7 bases. Per germline, CDR1 MNHEY and CDR2 SVGAGI. CDR3 size: 14 residues. Unmatched junction bases numbered 6, after V lost 5 bases and J lost 3 bases. CDR3 DNA sequence: TGTGCCAGCAGTCGAACAGACAGGGACTATGGCTACACCTTC. Amino acid sequence: CASSRTDRDYGYTF.

This rearrangement joins TRBV5-1 to TRBJ2-1; 11 nucleotides agree with TRBD2. The CDR3 runs 15 residues. The trim removed 3 bases at V and 8 bases at J, leaving 7 bases unmatched. Germline CDR1 reads SGHRS; CDR2 reads YFSETQ. CDR3 DNA sequence: TGCGCCAGCAGCTGGGTAGCGGGAGGGCCCTATGAGCAGTTCTTC. Translating gives CASSWVAGGPYEQFF.

The DNA for the CDR3 is TGTGCCAGCAGGCGGTGGGCACTGGTCTCCACAGATACGCAGTATTTT. Protein: CASRRWALVSTDTQYF. The chain couples TRBV2 to TRBJ2-3; D is ambiguous. Deletions cut 6 bases from V and 2 bases from J, with 18 bases between. Germline CDR1 reads SNHLY; CDR2 reads FYNNEI. This CDR3 is 16 amino acids long.

On this clone: This sample also contains other DNA sequences that code for the same CDR3. The chain employs TRBV7-3 and TRBJ2-3; TRBD2 agrees at 11 bases. After removal of 5 bases from V and 5 bases from J, the junction contained 6 bases not matched to a gene. This CDR3 spans 15 amino acids. In germline, CDR1 is SGHTA, CDR2 FQGTGA. CDR3 protein: CASSLAGGIGDTQYF. In DNA form, the CDR3 reads TGTGCCAGCAGCCTAGCGGGGGGCATTGGAGATACGCAGTATTTT.

The gene calls are TRBV28 and TRBJ2-7; 7 bases map to TRBD2. The V and J ends lost 4 bases and 6 bases, in that order; junction bases with no gene match: 12. Per the germline V gene, CDR1 is MDHEN and CDR2 is SYDVKM. CDR3 length: 15 amino acids. The CDR3 coding sequence is TGTGCCAGCAGTTCCTCGTCCGGACTAGTTGGCGAGCAGTACTTC. Residues: CASSSSSGLVGEQYF.

This chain joins TRBV5-6 and TRBJ2-1, with D possibly being TRBD2 (6 bases). The CDR3 extends over 14 amino acids. Trimming took 2 bases from V and 8 from J, leaving 14 bases between them. Germline assignment: CDR1 SGHDT and CDR2 YYEEEE. The CDR3 region has the DNA TGTGCCAGCAGCTTCACGGGGGTCAGCCATGAGCAGTTCTTC. It specifies CASSFTGVSHEQFF. Full variable domain (missing parts from reference TRBV5-6 and TRBJ2-1): DAGVTQSPTHLIKTRGQQVTLRCSPKSGHDTVSWYQQALGQGPQFIFQYYEEEERQRGNFPDRFSGHQFPNYSSELNVNALLLGDSALYLCASSFTGVSHEQFFGPGTRLTVL.

This clone was observed a few times. The chain joins TRBV7-2 to TRBJ1-5, with 7 bases matching TRBD1. Germline V lookup: CDR1 SGHTA, CDR2 FQGNSA. This CDR3 region has 15 residues. The V gene end was trimmed by 4 bases and the J gene end by 9 bases; junction bases not matched to a gene: 12. The CDR3 sequence is CASSSRSGQATPQHF. The CDR3 DNA reads as TGTGCCAGCAGCTCCCGGTCAGGACAGGCGACGCCCCAGCATTTT.